Listed below are T cell receptor beta chains from one sample, sequenced in a study of cytomegalovirus exposure and HLA in healthy donors. The assay was immunoSEQ multiplex PCR, and TCRdb's table has in-frame clones only and misses some. Here the sample spans 55,000 to 70,000 clones, roughly 88% being singletons. Input material: PBMCs. The source is a woman aged 30 to 39 in good health and CMV-seronegative. CDR3s include the opening cysteine and the closing phenylalanine or tryptophan. D genes are given only for firm matches. The size field is filled for only some rows; it gives once, few, many or a size class.

j_call d_call v_call clone_size cdr3_nt cdr3_aa
TRBJ2-7 NA TRBV19 NA TGTGCCACCTCCCTAGGGGGAGTCGTCTACGAGCAGTACTTC CATSLGGVVYEQYF
TRBJ2-3 NA TRBV5-4 NA TGTGCCAGCAGCTTTTCACAGGGCTCGGATACGCAGTATTTT CASSFSQGSDTQYF
TRBJ1-2 TRBD1 TRBV19 NA TGTGCCAGTAGTAGGCGGGACAGGGGATGGGAAGGCTATGGCTACACCTTC CASSRRDRGWEGYGYTF
TRBJ1-2 TRBD1 TRBV6-1 NA TGTGCCAGCAGTGAAGGTACAGGGGGCGTGGACTATGGCTACACCTTC CASSEGTGGVDYGYTF
TRBJ2-2 TRBD2 TRBV15 once TGTGCCACCAGCAGAGGAGGCGTGGGGGGGAGGGCCGGCGGGGAGCTGTTTTTT CATSRGGVGGRAGGELFF
TRBJ1-2 NA TRBV9 NA TGTGCCAGCAGCGTAGTATCAGGGGCGGGCTATGGCTACCCCTTC CASSVVSGAGYGYPF
TRBJ2-3 TRBD2 TRBV27 NA TGTGCCAGCAGCCGGGAGGCCCATTCCACAGATACGCAGTATTTT CASSREAHSTDTQYF
TRBJ2-7 TRBD1 TRBV11-3 NA TGTGCCAGCAGCTTAGTTTCGGGACAGGTTGACGAGCAGTACTTC CASSLVSGQVDEQYF
TRBJ2-1 TRBD2 TRBV28 NA TGTGCCAGCGGGGTAACTAGCGGAGGGTACAATGAGCAGTTCTTC CASGVTSGGYNEQFF
TRBJ1-4 NA TRBV7-9 NA TGTGCCAGCAGCCGGGAGAACGAAAAACTGTTTTTT CASSRENEKLFF
TRBJ2-5 TRBD2 TRBV11-3 NA TGTGCCAGTCGAGCGGGGGAAGAGACCCAGTACTTC CASRAGEETQYF
TRBJ1-4 TRBD1 TRBV29-1 once TGCAGCGTTGACGAGACAGGGGATGAAAAACTGTTTTTT CSVDETGDEKLFF
TRBJ1-1 TRBD1 TRBV6-5 NA TGTGCCAGCAGTGTCTCCGGCAGGGGGGACACTGAAGCTTTCTTT CASSVSGRGDTEAFF
TRBJ1-4 TRBD1 TRBV11-3 NA TGTGCCAGCAACTTGGGGACAGATTCTAATGAAAAACTGTTTTTT CASNLGTDSNEKLFF
TRBJ2-1 NA TRBV9 NA TGTGCCAGCAGCGTAGAAGACTCCAATGAGCAGTTCTTC CASSVEDSNEQFF
TRBJ1-1 NA TRBV6-1 NA TGTGCCAGCAGTGAATCAGAGAACACTGAAGCTTTCTTT CASSESENTEAFF
TRBJ2-2 TRBD2 TRBV9 NA TGTGCCAGCAGCCAAACTAGCGGGAGAAGGACCGGGGAGCTGTTTTTT CASSQTSGRRTGELFF
TRBJ1-1 TRBD1 TRBV30 NA TGTGCCTGGGACGACAGGGGGGAAAATGAAGCTTTCTTT CAWDDRGENEAFF
TRBJ2-2 NA TRBV5-1 NA TGCGCCAGCAGCTTGGGCAGGGTAAACACCGGGGAGCTGTTTTTT CASSLGRVNTGELFF
TRBJ2-1 NA TRBV5-1 NA TGCGCCAGCAGCTTGGAAGAGACAGGAGTTGCCCGATACAATGAGCAGTTCTTC CASSLEETGVARYNEQFF
TRBJ2-6 TRBD1 TRBV18 NA TGTGCCAGCTCAACCCGACCAGGGGGCCATCCCTCTGGGGCCAACGTCCTGACTTTC CASSTRPGGHPSGANVLTF
TRBJ2-1 NA TRBV6-6 NA TGTGCCAGCAGTTACGCTGTCCAGGGCTGGGCCAATGAGCAGTTCTTC CASSYAVQGWANEQFF
TRBJ2-1 NA TRBV27 NA TGTGCCAGCAGTCTAACGAGCTCCTACAATGAGCAGTTCTTC CASSLTSSYNEQFF
TRBJ2-1 NA TRBV19 NA TGTGCCAGTAGTACTGGGACATTATACAATGAGCAGTTCTTC CASSTGTLYNEQFF
TRBJ2-7 TRBD1 TRBV6-5 few TGTGCCAGCACCTCGGGACAGATCTACGAGCAGTACTTC CASTSGQIYEQYF
TRBJ2-3 TRBD2 TRBV5-1 NA TGCGCCAGCAGCTTGGTAGCTAGCGGGACAGATACGCAGTATTTT CASSLVASGTDTQYF
TRBJ2-3 TRBD2 TRBV4-2 NA TGTGCCAGCAGCCAAGATGCGGGGGGCACAGATACGCAGTATTTT CASSQDAGGTDTQYF
TRBJ2-7 TRBD2 TRBV9 once TGTGCCAGCAGCGTGGGGGGACTAGCGGGAGGCGAGCAGTACTTC CASSVGGLAGGEQYF
TRBJ2-5 NA TRBV27 NA TGTGCCAGCAGTTTTCGGAGGTATGAGACCCAGTACTTC CASSFRRYETQYF
TRBJ2-7 NA TRBV2 NA TGTGCCAGCAGTGAACTGGCAGGACTCGCCTACGAGCAGTACTTC CASSELAGLAYEQYF
TRBJ2-5 TRBD2 TRBV2 NA TGTGCCAGCAGTAGACTAGCGGAAGAGACCCAGTACTTC CASSRLAEETQYF
TRBJ2-5 NA TRBV2 NA TGTGCCAGCAGCGGGACAAGGGTAGGAGAGACCCAGTACTTC CASSGTRVGETQYF
TRBJ1-5 NA TRBV6-6 NA TGTGCCAGCAGTTACGTGACACAGGGTAGCAATCAGCCCCAGCATTTT CASSYVTQGSNQPQHF
TRBJ2-7 NA TRBV27 NA TGTGCCAGCAGCATCGTAGCCAGCTCGGACGAGCAGTACTTC CASSIVASSDEQYF
TRBJ2-7 TRBD1 TRBV5-1 NA TGCGCCAGCAGCCTACTCGGACAGGCCTACTACGAGCAGTACTTC CASSLLGQAYYEQYF
TRBJ2-5 TRBD2 TRBV14 few TGTGCCAGCAGCCAAACCTGGGGCGGGGGGCGAGAGACCCAGTACTTC CASSQTWGGGRETQYF
TRBJ1-2 TRBD1 TRBV5-1 NA TGCGCCAGCAGCTTGGCCCCAGGGGCCCAGGGGGGAAGCTACACCTTC CASSLAPGAQGGSYTF
TRBJ2-7 NA TRBV6-5 NA TGTGCCGCCTCCGCAGGGTCCCCCTACGAGCAGTACTTC CAASAGSPYEQYF
TRBJ2-1 TRBD1 TRBV5-1 NA TGCGCCAGCAGCCATGGACAGGACCCCCGATACAATGAGCAGTTCTTC CASSHGQDPRYNEQFF
TRBJ1-1 NA TRBV7-2 NA TGTGCCAGCAGTTCGAGGGAGGGGTACACTGAAGCTTTCTTT CASSSREGYTEAFF
TRBJ2-7 TRBD2 TRBV13 NA TGTGCCAGCAGTTTTAGCGGGAGCTCCTACGAGCAGTACTTC CASSFSGSSYEQYF
TRBJ2-1 NA TRBV27 NA TGTGCCAGCAGTTCCCCGCCGGTCCACAATGAGCAGTTCTTC CASSSPPVHNEQFF
TRBJ2-6 NA TRBV19 NA TGTGCCAGTAGTATGGGCGACACCTCTGGGGCCAACGTCCTGACTTTC CASSMGDTSGANVLTF
TRBJ1-5 NA TRBV28 NA TGTGCCAGCAGTTTATTTGCGGGGGCTGGTCAGCCCCAGCATTTT CASSLFAGAGQPQHF
TRBJ2-1 NA TRBV5-4 NA TGTGCCAGCAGCTTGGCCTCAGGATCCTACAATGAGCAGTTCTTC CASSLASGSYNEQFF
TRBJ2-1 NA TRBV4-2 NA TGTGCCAGCAGCCAAGAACTAGCAGAGCAATTTGAGCAGTTCTTC CASSQELAEQFEQFF
TRBJ2-5 NA TRBV5-6 NA TGTGCCAGCAGCTTCTCTCCTGATACGGGGACCCAGTACTTC CASSFSPDTGTQYF
TRBJ2-1 NA TRBV30 once TGTGCCTGGAGTGTAGGCCCCACCGACTGGGGAGATGAGCAGTTCTTC CAWSVGPTDWGDEQFF
TRBJ2-5 NA TRBV7-7 NA TGTGCTAGCAGCTGGACAGTTCAAGAGACCCAGTACTTC CASSWTVQETQYF
TRBJ2-7 TRBD1 TRBV5-6 NA TGTGCCAGCAGCCGCGGGACAGGGGGGGGCGAGCAGTACTTC CASSRGTGGGEQYF
TRBJ1-1 TRBD1 TRBV28 NA TGTGCCAGCAGTCCAAACAGGGGCCCGAGGGGCACTGAAGCTTTCTTT CASSPNRGPRGTEAFF
TRBJ2-3 TRBD2 TRBV5-1 NA TGCGCCAGCACCTCCACTAGCGGGAGTGGGTCAGATACGCAGTATTTT CASTSTSGSGSDTQYF
TRBJ1-1 NA TRBV5-1 few TGCGCCAGCAGCTTGGAGAGACTGACTGAAGCTTTCTTT CASSLERLTEAFF
TRBJ2-7 TRBD1 TRBV11-2 NA TGTGCCAGCAGCTCGACAGGGGGTCCCTACGAGCAGTACTTC CASSSTGGPYEQYF
TRBJ1-4 TRBD1 TRBV4-2 few TGTGCCAGCAGCCATGTGCAGACAGGGGGAGAAGAAAAACTGTTTTTT CASSHVQTGGEEKLFF
TRBJ2-1 TRBD2 TRBV7-8 NA TGTGCCAGCAGCCGGACTAGCAACTCCTACAATGAGCAGTTCTTC CASSRTSNSYNEQFF
TRBJ1-5 NA TRBV9 once TGTGCCAGCAGCGAGCATCCGTATAGCAATCAGCCCCAGCATTTT CASSEHPYSNQPQHF